Following are 30 T cell receptor beta chains from one sample sequenced in a study of long-term antiretroviral therapy in people with HIV. Assay version v3.0 of immunoSEQ was used, and it was run at survey level. The table came from immunoSEQ multiplex PCR; TCRdb's copy has only in-frame clones and leaves some out. The repertoire holds about 35,000 clones, with 65% to 85% as singletons. The sample was unsorted PBMCs, taken 3 years after starting antiretroviral therapy. These receptors originate from a middle-aged man with HIV.

This clone showed up just a few times. The V and J genes are TRBV10-3 and TRBJ2-1; 8 bases match TRBD1. J was trimmed by 4 bases and V by 6 bases; bases with no gene match: 5. The V gene's germline CDR1 is ENHRY and CDR2 SYGVKD. The CDR3 extends over 14 amino acids. CDR3 loop: CAISQQGEYNEQFF. CDR3 nucleotide sequence: TGTGCCATCAGCCAACAGGGGGAATACAATGAGCAGTTCTTC.

J is TRBJ2-2 and V is TRBV4-1; 8 bases align to TRBD2. This CDR3 comprises 15 residues. CDR1 MGHRA and CDR2 YSYEKL come from the germline V gene. V was pared by 4 bases and J by 6 bases, with 7 bases of the junction left unmatched. CDR3 sequence: CASSLVGGVPGELFF. The CDR3 DNA reads as TGCGCCAGCAGCCTTGTCGGGGGGGTACCCGGGGAGCTGTTTTTT.

This chain joins TRBV7-2 and TRBJ2-7, with D hard to call. Trimming stripped 2 bases from V and 3 bases from J, with 11 bases between. CDR1 and CDR2 from the germline V gene are SGHTA and FQGNSA. This CDR3 comprises 14 residues. CDR3 nucleotide sequence: TGTGCCAGCAGCTTATATACCATGAACTACGAGCAGTACTTC. Translated, it gives CASSLYTMNYEQYF.

This chain joins TRBV27 and TRBJ2-3, with 11 bases fitting TRBD2. The ends lost 0 bases at V and 0 bases at J; junction bases unmatched: 11. Germline assignment: CDR1 MNHEY and CDR2 SMNVEV (reference sequence). CDR3 length: 20 residues. The chain's CDR3 is CASSLSAALAGAASTDTQYF. CDR3 coding DNA: TGTGCCAGCAGTTTATCGGCCGCACTAGCGGGGGCTGCTAGCACAGATACGCAGTATTTT.

Comments on this clone: Different DNA sequences within this sample yield the same CDR3. The chain recombines TRBV28 with TRBJ1-2; no definite D call. The CDR3 runs 11 residues. V lost 6 bases and J 8 bases, leaving 10 bases between the germline ends. CDR1 and CDR2 from the germline V gene are MDHEN and SYDVKM. The CDR3, as DNA: TGTGCCAGCAGCCTCGGGCGGGGCTACACCTTC. Amino acids: CASSLGRGYTF.

This chain joins TRBV28 and TRBJ2-5, with 14 bases that match TRBD2. The CDR3 spans 16 residues. The germline V gene encodes CDR1 MDHEN and CDR2 SYDVKM. The trim removed 5 bases at V and 4 bases at J, leaving 6 bases unmatched. CDR3 in DNA: TGTGCCAGCAGTCAGGGACTAGCGGGAGAGTCAGAGACCCAGTACTTC. Translated: CASSQGLAGESETQYF.

The CDR3 reads CATSRGLRAGGSPSTDTQYF. The CDR3 nucleotides read TGTGCCACCAGCAGAGGGTTAAGGGCGGGGGGATCCCCGAGCACAGATACGCAGTATTTT. This chain uses TRBV15 with TRBJ2-3, with 8 bases aligning to TRBD2. This CDR3 comprises 20 residues. CDR1 and CDR2 from the germline V gene are LNHNV and YYDKDF (reference sequence). The V and J ends lost 1 base and 0 bases, in that order; junction bases with no gene match: 15.

This chain links TRBV28 with TRBJ1-1; D is unclear. The CDR3 spans 11 residues. V lost 3 bases and J 4 bases, leaving 3 bases between the germline ends. Germline CDR1 MDHEN, CDR2 SYDVKM. CDR3 in DNA: TGTGCCAGCAGTTTCTTCACTGAAGCTTTCTTT. Translated: CASSFFTEAFF.

V is TRBV19 and J is TRBJ2-1, with 10 positions matching TRBD2. V gave up 5 bases and J gave up 8 bases; unmatched junction bases: 9. CDR3 length equals 15 residues. Per germline, CDR1 LNHDA and CDR2 SQIVND (reference sequence). The CDR3, as DNA: TGTGCCAGTAGTGCCTTAGCGGGAGGATCCGATGAGCAGTTCTTC. Translation gives CASSALAGGSDEQFF.

V and J are TRBV5-3 and TRBJ2-5, with D maybe TRBD2 (6 bases). Being an ORF, TRBV5-3 has a function that is uncertain. The CDR3 consists of 16 residues. The germline V and J ends were trimmed by 2 bases and 1 base, with 15 bases remaining between them. CDR3 in DNA: TGTGCCAGAAGCTTCCCGAGTGGAGGGCCCCAAGAGACCCAGTACTTC. Translated: CARSFPSGGPQETQYF.

The chain employs TRBV19 and TRBJ2-2; 7 nucleotides align to TRBD2. V was clipped by 6 bases and J by 4 bases; unmatched bases: 2. The CDR3 length is 13 residues. Germline V gene data show CDR1 as LNHDA and CDR2 as SQIVND (reference sequence). CDR3: CASRTSPTGELFF. The CDR3 region has the DNA TGTGCCAGTAGGACTAGCCCCACCGGGGAGCTGTTTTTT.

The V and J genes are TRBV27 and TRBJ2-7; perhaps TRBD1 as D (5 bases). This CDR3 has 14 residues. The germline V gene has CDR1 MNHEY and CDR2 SMNVEV (reference sequence). Trimming shortened V by 8 bases and J by 2 bases, and 16 bases separated the two germline ends. As DNA, the CDR3 is TGTGCCAGCTCTTATCGAGGCAGGGCCTACGAGCAGTACTTC. Translating it yields CASSYRGRAYEQYF.

By its share, this clone is medium-sized. V and J are TRBV27 and TRBJ2-7; D is unresolved. The germline V gene encodes CDR1 MNHEY and CDR2 SMNVEV (reference sequence). This CDR3 spans 14 amino acids. Trimming removed 3 bases at V and 0 bases at J, with 9 bases between. The CDR3 DNA reads TGTGCCAGCAGTTTTTCTGGGTCCTCCTACGAGCAGTACTTC. It is translated as CASSFSGSSYEQYF.

J is TRBJ2-1 and V is TRBV9; D gene unclear. The CDR3 loop spans 15 amino acids. CDR1 and CDR2 from the germline V gene are SGDLS and YYNGEE. Trimming left V 0 bases short and J 0 bases short, with 7 bases between. The DNA for the CDR3 is TGTGCCAGCAGCGTAGAGATCAGCTCCTACAATGAGCAGTTCTTC. It codes for CASSVEISSYNEQFF.

The chain links TRBV18 to TRBJ2-4; the D call may be TRBD1 or TRBD2 (6 bases each). This CDR3 contains 11 residues. In germline, CDR1 is KGHSH, CDR2 LQKENI. V was trimmed by 4 bases and J by 12 bases, leaving 10 bases between them. The CDR3: CASSRGADQYF. CDR3 nucleotide sequence: TGTGCCAGCTCACGGGGGGCAGATCAGTACTTC.

The chain uses TRBV29-1 and TRBJ2-3; no firm D call. V lost 5 bases and J 4 bases, leaving 10 bases between the germline ends. This CDR3 contains 12 residues. The germline gives CDR1 SQVTM, CDR2 ANQGSEA. The CDR3 loop is CSVRDTADTQYF. The CDR3, as DNA: TGCAGCGTTCGCGACACAGCAGATACGCAGTATTTT.

The chain recombines TRBV7-2 with TRBJ2-1; D may match TRBD1 or TRBD2 (6 bases each). The CDR3 has 15 amino acids. Looked up from germline, CDR1 is SGHTA and CDR2 is FQGNSA. V was cut by 5 bases and J by 7 bases, with 18 bases left in between. The CDR3 loop is CASSKRGGSGNEQFF. CDR3 bases: TGTGCCAGCAGCAAGCGAGGGGGGTCGGGGAATGAGCAGTTCTTC.

V gene TRBV4-3 combines with J gene TRBJ2-3; TRBD2 matches at 12 bases. The trim removed 3 bases at V and 10 bases at J, leaving 8 bases unmatched. Germline V gene lookup returns CDR1 LGHNA and CDR2 YSLEER. This CDR3 spans 15 amino acids. The CDR3 coding sequence is TGCGCCAGCAGCCAGCAACTAGCGGGAGGCCCCGCGCAGTATTTT. Protein product: CASSQQLAGGPAQYF.

This clone was counted only a few times. The chain couples TRBV5-6 to TRBJ1-3; D unclear. The CDR3 has 13 amino acids. CDR1 and CDR2 (germline): SGHDT, YYEEEE. V lost 5 bases and J 2 bases, leaving 8 bases between the germline ends. DNA of the CDR3: TGTGCCAGCAGGCCCTGGGCTGGAAACACCATATATTTT. Residues: CASRPWAGNTIYF.

The rearrangement uses TRBV2 and TRBJ1-5; perhaps TRBD1 as D (5 bases). The CDR3 loop spans 14 amino acids. V was trimmed by 5 bases and J by 2 bases, leaving 10 bases between them. The germline V gene has CDR1 SNHLY and CDR2 FYNNEI. The CDR3 coding sequence is TGTGCCAGCAGTAGGGACGTTGGCAATCAGCCCCAGCATTTT. This gives the protein CASSRDVGNQPQHF.

This clone was detected only once. The chain links TRBV6-6 to TRBJ1-4, with D possibly being TRBD1 (6 bases). In germline, CDR1 is MNHNY, CDR2 SVGAGI (reference sequence). The CDR3 has 16 amino acids. Trimming shortened V by 2 bases and J by 2 bases, and 12 bases separated the two germline ends. This CDR3 reads CASSYGPGQTNEKLFF. In DNA form, the CDR3 reads TGTGCCAGCAGTTACGGTCCAGGACAGACTAATGAAAAACTGTTTTTT.

The rearrangement links TRBV7-2 to TRBJ1-2; the D is unclear. This CDR3 comprises 14 residues. V was cut by 2 bases and J by 1 base, with 8 bases left in between. Germline V gene data show CDR1 as SGHTA and CDR2 as FQGNSA. The CDR3 region is CASSLQLLNYGYTF. DNA for the CDR3: TGTGCCAGCAGCTTACAGCTCCTTAACTATGGCTACACCTTC.

The rearrangement uses TRBV9 and TRBJ2-4, with 9 nucleotides matching TRBD1. The CDR3 length is 15 residues. CDR1 is SGDLS, CDR2 YYNGEE, per germline. The J segment lost 8 bases and the V segment lost 1 base, leaving 7 bases of the junction unmatched. The CDR3 is CASSVTQGAVDIQYF. In DNA, the CDR3 is TGTGCCAGCAGCGTAACACAGGGGGCGGTGGACATTCAGTACTTC.

The chain recombines TRBV4-1 with TRBJ2-1, with TRBD1 matching over 7 bases. V trimming: 2 bases; J trimming: 0 bases; junction bases outside the gene matches: 4. CDR3 length: 16 amino acids. In germline, CDR1 is MGHRA, CDR2 YSYEKL. This CDR3 is CASSQKGQSSYNEQFF. The CDR3 DNA is TGCGCCAGCAGCCAAAAGGGACAGAGCTCCTACAATGAGCAGTTCTTC.

J is TRBJ2-2 and V is TRBV19; the D call may be TRBD1 or TRBD2 (6 bases each). The CDR3 has 17 residues. Trimming removed 7 bases from V and 6 bases from J, with 24 bases in between. Germline-derived CDR1 and CDR2 are LNHDA and SQIVND (reference sequence). The CDR3 is CASTLGAGYEEAGELFF. CDR3 coding DNA: TGTGCCAGTACCCTGGGGGCGGGGTATGAAGAGGCCGGGGAGCTGTTTTTT.

The chain joins TRBV10-2 to TRBJ2-7; D gene uncertain. CDR3 length: 12 residues. Trimming left V 3 bases short and J 3 bases short, with 6 bases between. Germline loops: CDR1 WSHSY, CDR2 SAAADI. The CDR3 spells CASSDGIYEQYF. CDR3 nucleotide sequence: TGCGCCAGCAGTGACGGCATCTACGAGCAGTACTTC.

The chain recombines TRBV5-1 with TRBJ2-2, with a tentative D call TRBD1 (5 bases). Germline loops: CDR1 SGHRS, CDR2 YFSETQ. Trimming took off 2 bases at V and 0 bases at J, with 14 bases between the two ends. The CDR3 runs to 17 residues. The CDR3 nucleotides read TGCGCCAGCAGCTTTGGTGGACAAACTACGAACACCGGGGAGCTGTTTTTT. Residues: CASSFGGQTTNTGELFF. Complete variable domain (other parts from reference TRBV5-1 and TRBJ2-2): KAGVTQTPRYLIKTRGQQVTLSCSPISGHRSVSWYQQTPGQGLQFLFEYFSETQRNKGNFPGRFSGRQFSNSRSEMNVSTLELGDSALYLCASSFGGQTTNTGELFFGEGSRLTVL.

This clone was seen a few times. The junction departs from the called germline gene at one end, perhaps through a read error. The chain carries TRBV10-1 and TRBJ1-2; D might be TRBD1 (5 bases). Germline lookup yields CDR1 WNHNN and CDR2 SYGVQD (reference sequence). The CDR3 runs to 17 residues. The CDR3 DNA sequence: TGCGCCAGCAGTGAGTGCCCTCGGGGAGGGGTGAACTATGACTACACCTTC. Residues: CASSECPRGGVNYDYTF.

The CDR3 reads CASSQQVAGFYGYTF. The CDR3 DNA sequence: TGCGCCAGCAGCCAGCAAGTGGCAGGGTTCTATGGCTACACCTTC. This chain links TRBV4-3 with TRBJ1-2; a possible D gene is TRBD1 (5 bases). This CDR3 has 15 residues. CDR1 LGHNA and CDR2 YSLEER come from the germline V gene. Trimming left V 3 bases short and J 4 bases short, with 15 bases between.

This clone was observed a single time. V is TRBV6-5 and J is TRBJ1-1; D gene uncertain. V lost 3 bases, J lost 5 bases, and 16 bases lay in between. CDR1 is MNHEY, CDR2 SVGAGI, per germline. This CDR3 region has 15 residues. CDR3 nucleotides: TGTGCCAGCAGTTATAAAAGAGGGCAGCTAACTGAAGCTTTCTTT. This translates into CASSYKRGQLTEAFF.